This T cell receptor beta chain is drawn from a study of T cells after yellow fever vaccination. V lost 8 bases and J lost 0; bases outside the gene matches: 5. The CDR3 contains 14 residues. CDR1 is LGHDT, CDR2 YNNKEL, per germline (reference sequence). TCRdb redid the calling of the 5' RACE reads with MiXCR, one entry per CDR3 protein. The sample shows more than 120,000 distinct CDR3 sequences, 7% to 9% of them seen only once. There are many counts of this clonotype. This specimen consisted of CD4+ T cells sorted from PBMCs, obtained 5 days after the yellow fever booster vaccination. This TCR was recovered from a man between 25 and 39 years old who received the YFV17D yellow fever vaccine. The chain combines TRBV3-1 with TRBJ2-7; 9 bases are a match to TRBD1. The CDR3 DNA sequence: TGTGCCAGCCGGACACAGGGGGCCTCCTACGAGCAGTACTTC. Its translation is CASRTQGASYEQYF.